These 3 T cell receptor beta chains originate from one sample sequenced in a study of radiation and T cells in renal cell carcinoma. Method: immunoSEQ multiplex PCR; TCRdb's copy keeps in-frame clones and lacks some. Of about 23,000 clones detected, nearly 55% appear once; the ten largest clones hold roughly 20%. This sample's treatment: treatment-naive control, cytoreductive nephrectomy. Sequences were derived from tumor tissue, sampled from a patient whose treatment was nephrectomy without radiotherapy. The receptors shown here come from a human donor with renal cell carcinoma.

Remarks on this clone: Different DNA sequences within this sample yield the same CDR3. The chain links TRBV5-1 to TRBJ2-3; TRBD2 aligns across 11 bases. Losses at the gene ends were 1 base for V and 6 bases for J; bases not matched to a gene: 7. CDR3 length: 16 amino acids. Per germline, CDR1 SGHRS and CDR2 YFSETQ. The CDR3 bases are TGCGCCAGCAGCTTGCGAACTAGCGGGGGATCGGATACGCAGTATTTT. Translation: CASSLRTSGGSDTQYF.

This clone has more than one count but fewer than ten. This chain uses TRBV18 with TRBJ2-7; D is unclear. From germline, CDR1 is KGHSH and CDR2 LQKENI. The V end lost 2 bases, the J end lost 5 bases, and 7 bases lay between the germline ends. The length of the CDR3 is 12 residues. The CDR3 sequence: CASSPARDEQYF. In DNA form, the CDR3 reads TGTGCCAGCTCACCAGCTAGGGACGAGCAGTACTTC.

This clone was observed once. V usage is TRBV7-9 and J usage is TRBJ1-2, with a possible D match to TRBD1 (5 bases). The V end lost 5 bases, the J end lost 4 bases, and 14 bases lay between the germline ends. The CDR3 is made up of 14 amino acids. Germline CDR1 SEHNR, CDR2 FQNEAQ (reference sequence). CDR3 bases: TGTGCCAGCAGCCCGGGGGACCCCTCCTATGGCTACACCTTC. Translation gives CASSPGDPSYGYTF.